This TCR beta chain is drawn from a study of shared T cell receptors in the human thymus (dated by TCRdb to the early 2020s). As for the study more broadly: The study examined how self-reactive, shared T-cell receptor alpha chains are generated in the human thymus.

In the case of this clone: Which antigen it targets is not known. No much larger clonotype is one base removed from it; base qualities were not supplied.

Library preparation was by the immunoSEQ multiplex PCR assay. TCRdb carries this immuneACCESS record with in-frame sequences only. Its versions omit some clonotypes, under half of them owing to an unresolved V gene in the studies checked, with the rest unexplained. This sample comprises under 450,000 clones, approximately 95% of them detected only once. Around 0.018% of the sample lies in the top ten. V loses 5 bases of germline sequence and J loses 4 bases, and the interval between the two ends is 9 bases. The CDR3 sequence holds 13 residues, the cysteine and phenylalanine included. Kept here is only the CDR3 DNA, which spans 39 bases and is read in frame from base 1. The germline V gene yields MDHEN for CDR1 and SYDVKM for CDR2.

Sequencing was done on a sample of thymocytes. Here the chain combines TRBV28 and TRBJ1-5; no D segment can be confidently identified. This TCR came from a human donor. The sequenced DNA is TGTGCCAGCAGTGCAGAGTGGAATCAGCCCCAGCATTTT. This encodes CASSAEWNQPQHF. Here the CDR3 is joined to the reference TRBV28 and TRBJ1-5 genes, and the full variable domain is: DVKVTQSSRYLVKRTGEKVFLECVQDMDHENMFWYRQDPGLGLRLIYFSYDVKMKEKGDIPEGYSVSREKKERFSLILESASTNQTSMYLCASSAEWNQPQHFGDGTRLSIL.